These 27 T cell receptor beta chains were sequenced from one sample in a study of blood T cell repertoires in COVID-19. The protocol was immunoSEQ multiplex PCR, while the TCRdb copy is restricted to in-frame clones and leaves out a portion. The table records under 350,000 clones, over 75% of them present only once. Sequences were obtained from peripheral blood. The receptors originated from a human donor in a cohort sampled during active COVID-19.

As to this clone: Distinct nucleotide sequences in the sample also encode this CDR3. The rearrangement uses TRBV6-5 and TRBJ1-2; 7 bases are a match to TRBD1. Germline V lookup: CDR1 MNHEY, CDR2 SVGAGI. This CDR3 region has 14 residues. J gave up 1 base and V 4 bases, and 3 bases lay outside the gene matches. DNA of the CDR3: TGTGCCAGCAGTTCAGGGGGAGGTAACTATGGCTACACCTTC. Translation gives CASSSGGGNYGYTF.

The chain joins TRBV5-6 to TRBJ2-7; maybe TRBD2 (5 bases). The CDR3 is 16 residues long. Germline-derived CDR1 and CDR2 are SGHDT and YYEEEE. Trimming took off 5 bases at V and 3 bases at J, with 21 bases between the two ends. The chain's CDR3 is CASSLMSAGEVYEQYF. The CDR3 region has the DNA TGTGCCAGCAGTCTGATGAGTGCGGGCGAAGTCTACGAGCAGTACTTC.

The rearrangement uses TRBV7-9 and TRBJ2-4; TRBD2 might be the D (6 bases). There are 16 residues in the CDR3. V was trimmed by 5 bases and J by 2 bases, leaving 16 bases between them. CDR1 SEHNR and CDR2 FQNEAQ come from the germline V gene (reference sequence). The DNA for the CDR3 is TGTGCCAGCAGCCCCCCCGGAGGGGTATCCAAAAACATTCAGTACTTC. Encoded protein: CASSPPGGVSKNIQYF. Drawing the rest from reference TRBV7-9 and TRBJ2-4, the complete variable domain is DTGVSQNPRHKITKRGQNVTFRCDPISEHNRLYWYRQTLGQGPEFLTYFQNEAQLEKSRLLSDRFSAERPKGSFSTLEIQRTEQGDSAMYLCASSPPGGVSKNIQYFGAGTRLSVL.

The CDR3 nucleotides are TGTGCCAGCAGCCTTCGTATGGGGGACATCCTCCACTTT. Translated, it gives CASSLRMGDILHF. The rearrangement links TRBV4-2 to TRBJ1-6; TRBD1 might be the D (6 bases). V shed 4 bases and J shed 15 bases, with 16 bases lying between them. The CDR3 totals 13 residues. Per the germline V gene, CDR1 is LGHNA and CDR2 is YNFKEQ.

As to this clone: At the DNA level, this CDR3 is encoded by other sequences in the same sample as well. The V gene is TRBV5-1, the J gene TRBJ2-7; a weak D match, TRBD1 (6 bases). Trimming took off 0 bases at V and 2 bases at J, with 12 bases between the two ends. CDR1 is SGHRS, CDR2 YFSETQ, per germline. The CDR3 runs 15 residues. CDR3 nucleotide sequence: TGCGCCAGCAGCTTGGAAGGCAGGGACACCTACGAGCAGTACTTC. Protein: CASSLEGRDTYEQYF.

The rearrangement uses TRBV20-1 and TRBJ2-3; possibly TRBD1 for D (5 bases). Trimming shortened V by 3 bases and J by 1 base, and 11 bases separated the two germline ends. Germline V CDR1 and CDR2: DFQATT, SNEGSKA (reference sequence). The CDR3 consists of 14 residues. In nucleotides, the CDR3 is TGCAGTGCTAGTCTAGGGGCGGGCACAGATACGCAGTATTTT. This encodes CSASLGAGTDTQYF.

This chain connects TRBV30 to TRBJ1-2; possibly TRBD1 for D (5 bases). Germline CDR1 GTSNPN, CDR2 SVGIG (reference sequence). The CDR3 has 11 amino acids. Between the trimmed V and J ends, which lost 2 bases and 7 bases, there was a span of 8 bases. This chain's CDR3 is CAWSTGGGYTF. As DNA, the CDR3 is TGTGCCTGGAGTACCGGGGGTGGCTACACCTTC.

V and J are TRBV13 and TRBJ2-7, with 7 bases fitting TRBD1. The V gene end was trimmed by 1 base and the J gene end by 3 bases; junction bases not matched to a gene: 3. The CDR3 is made up of 14 amino acids. Germline CDR1 reads PRHDT; CDR2 reads FYEKMQ (reference sequence). The CDR3 spells CASSLVAGGYEQYF. The CDR3 coding sequence is TGTGCCAGCAGCTTAGTCGCAGGGGGCTACGAGCAGTACTTC. The entire variable domain, with the rest obtained from reference TRBV13 and TRBJ2-7, is as follows: AAGVIQSPRHLIKEKRETATLKCYPIPRHDTVYWYQQGPGQDPQFLISFYEKMQSDKGSIPDRFSAQQFSDYHSELNMSSLELGDSALYFCASSLVAGGYEQYFGPGTRLTVT.

The chain couples TRBV5-4 to TRBJ2-3, with 8 positions matching TRBD2. V gave up 0 bases and J gave up 4 bases; unmatched junction bases: 10. The CDR3 spans 17 residues. Germline V lookup: CDR1 SGHNT, CDR2 YYREEE (reference sequence). The CDR3 reads CASSLAPSGGFADTQYF. For the CDR3, the DNA is TGTGCCAGCAGCTTGGCTCCCTCGGGAGGGTTCGCAGATACGCAGTATTTT.

This chain connects TRBV5-1 to TRBJ2-1; D is perhaps TRBD2 (5 bases). Germline V gene sequence: CDR1 SGHRS, CDR2 YFSETQ. CDR3 size: 14 residues. V shed 4 bases and J shed 7 bases, with 15 bases lying between them. CDR3 in amino acids: CASSAGISQNEQFF. DNA for the CDR3: TGCGCCAGCAGCGCCGGGATATCACAAAATGAGCAGTTCTTC.

This clone was found a few times. V and J are TRBV27 and TRBJ2-7; 7 bases are shared with TRBD2. The germline V gene encodes CDR1 MNHEY and CDR2 SMNVEV (reference sequence). J lost 7 bases, V lost 3 bases, and 12 bases had no gene match. The length of the CDR3 is 15 residues. This chain's CDR3 is CASSLTGTIRAEQYF. As DNA, the CDR3 is TGTGCCAGCAGTTTGACCGGGACTATCCGAGCGGAGCAGTACTTC.

The chain is built from TRBV10-1 and TRBJ2-1; D unresolved. The CDR3 is 16 amino acids. Trimming cost V 0 bases and J 0 bases, with 9 bases left between them. The germline CDR1 and CDR2 sequences are WNHNN and SYGVQD (reference sequence). The CDR3 coding sequence is TGCGCCAGCAGTGAGTCTCCCGTGAGCTCCTACAATGAGCAGTTCTTC. It specifies CASSESPVSSYNEQFF.

V usage is TRBV29-1 and J usage is TRBJ2-7; the D gene is possibly TRBD1 (5 bases). The V end was cut by 8 bases, the J end by 3 bases, with 14 bases between. CDR3 size: 12 residues. CDR1 is SQVTM, CDR2 ANQGSEA, per germline. The CDR3 reads CSSMDKHYEQYF. CDR3 in DNA: TGCAGCTCAATGGACAAACACTACGAGCAGTACTTC.

The chain joins TRBV29-1 to TRBJ2-2; maybe TRBD1 (6 bases). Germline CDR1 reads SQVTM; CDR2 reads ANQGSEA. CDR3 size: 14 residues. Between the trimmed V and J ends, which lost 5 bases and 1 base, there was a span of 11 bases. The CDR3, as DNA: TGCAGCGTTACGGACAGACTGAACACCGGGGAGCTGTTTTTT. Its protein is CSVTDRLNTGELFF.

V usage is TRBV7-9 and J usage is TRBJ1-1; 7 bases match TRBD1. V was pared by 6 bases and J by 0 bases, with 1 base of the junction left unmatched. The CDR3 loop spans 13 amino acids. Germline lookup yields CDR1 SEHNR and CDR2 FQNEAQ (reference sequence). CDR3 DNA sequence: TGTGCCAGCAGGGGACAGATGAACACTGAAGCTTTCTTT. It codes for CASRGQMNTEAFF.

The sample holds a few counts of this clone. V usage is TRBV4-1 and J usage is TRBJ2-1, with 7 bases lining up with TRBD2. The V segment lost 3 bases and the J segment 8 bases; nucleotides outside the gene matches: 10. This CDR3 is 15 amino acids long. Germline CDR1 and CDR2: MGHRA and YSYEKL. This CDR3 reads CASSHGGGSWDEQFF. CDR3 nucleotides: TGCGCCAGCAGCCATGGGGGGGGTTCCTGGGATGAGCAGTTCTTC.

V gene TRBV24-1 combines with J gene TRBJ1-2, with D tentatively TRBD1 (5 bases). V was pared by 5 bases and J by 4 bases, with 19 bases between. CDR1 is KGHDR and CDR2 is SFDVKD in the germline V gene. CDR3 size: 16 residues. Here the CDR3 reads CATSGPTGDSGYGYTF. The CDR3 bases are TGTGCCACCAGTGGCCCCACAGGCGATAGTGGCTATGGCTACACCTTC.

The genes are TRBV24-1 and TRBJ1-5, with 9 bases lining up with TRBD1. With V trimmed by 5 bases and J by 7 bases, 8 bases remained unmatched. In germline, CDR1 is KGHDR, CDR2 SFDVKD. The CDR3 is 15 residues long. Here the CDR3 DNA reads TGTGCCACCAGTGGCCCCGGGACAGGGCCCCAGCCCCAGCATTTT. Amino acid sequence: CATSGPGTGPQPQHF.

V is TRBV13 and J is TRBJ2-7; the match to TRBD1 covers 9 bases. Germline CDR1 reads PRHDT; CDR2 reads FYEKMQ (reference sequence). The CDR3 totals 14 residues. V shed 6 bases and J 5 bases; nucleotides not matched to a gene: 8. The CDR3 nucleotides read TGTGCCAGCAGAGAGGGGACAGGGATCAACGAGCAGTACTTC. As protein: CASREGTGINEQYF.

This clone was found once. This sequence joins TRBV19 and TRBJ1-1; no clear D. This CDR3 comprises 15 residues. V gave up 5 bases and J gave up 1 base, with 14 bases separating them. CDR1 and CDR2 from the germline V gene are LNHDA and SQIVND (reference sequence). The CDR3 DNA follows: TGTGCCAGTAGTTACCAGTCCCGTTGGAACACTGAAGCTTTCTTT. This translates into CASSYQSRWNTEAFF. The full variable domain, with the rest looked up from reference TRBV19 and TRBJ1-1, is DGGITQSPKYLFRKEGQNVTLSCEQNLNHDAMYWYRQDPGQGLRLIYYSQIVNDFQKGDIAEGYSVSREKKESFPLTVTSAQKNPTAFYLCASSYQSRWNTEAFFGQGTRLTVV.

This chain connects TRBV7-9 to TRBJ2-7, with 7 bases identical to TRBD1. This CDR3 region has 16 residues. Trimming took 2 bases from V and 2 from J; bases not matched to a gene: 9. The germline gives CDR1 SEHNR, CDR2 FQNEAQ (reference sequence). This CDR3 is CASSLFGEQGPYEQYF. The CDR3 coding sequence is TGTGCCAGCAGCTTATTTGGGGAACAGGGGCCCTACGAGCAGTACTTC.

V gene TRBV29-1 combines with J gene TRBJ1-1, with 7 bases that match TRBD1. The CDR3 consists of 13 residues. From germline, CDR1 is SQVTM and CDR2 ANQGSEA. Trimming cost V 3 bases and J 4 bases; bases outside gene matches: 5. The CDR3 DNA reads TGCAGCGTTGACGACAGGGCCCTCACTGAAGCTTTCTTT. As protein: CSVDDRALTEAFF.

This clone showed up just a few times. The J gene is TRBJ2-5, the V gene TRBV7-3; 8 nucleotides agree with TRBD1. V dropped 0 bases and J dropped 4; count of bases not matched to a gene: 4. CDR3 length: 15 residues. Germline lookup yields CDR1 SGHTA and CDR2 FQGTGA. The chain's CDR3 is CASSLTSDRGETQYF. The CDR3 nucleotides read TGTGCCAGCAGCTTAACGTCCGACAGGGGAGAGACCCAGTACTTC.

This clone was observed a single time. V and J are TRBV5-1 and TRBJ2-5; 7 bases fit TRBD1. V trimming: 4 bases; J trimming: 4 bases; junction bases outside the gene matches: 13. Germline CDR1 is SGHRS and CDR2 is YFSETQ. The CDR3 consists of 16 residues. CDR3 loop: CASSMGISTGIETQYF. The CDR3, as DNA: TGCGCCAGCAGCATGGGAATTTCGACAGGGATAGAGACCCAGTACTTC.

The chain recombines TRBV6-5 with TRBJ2-7, with D perhaps matching TRBD1 (7 bases). There are 14 residues in the CDR3. The V gene lost 4 bases and the J gene lost 3 bases, with 13 bases spanning the gap. From germline, CDR1 is MNHEY and CDR2 SVGAGI. The CDR3: CASSSQGGVYEQYF. In nucleotides, the CDR3 is TGTGCCAGCAGTTCCCAGGGGGGAGTCTACGAGCAGTACTTC.

The chain is built from TRBV30 and TRBJ1-5; 8 bases are shared with TRBD1. The CDR3 totals 14 residues. With V trimmed by 2 bases and J by 3 bases, 3 bases remained unmatched. Per germline, CDR1 GTSNPN and CDR2 SVGIG (reference sequence). CDR3 sequence: CAWSTGGLNQPQHF. For the CDR3, the DNA is TGTGCCTGGAGTACAGGGGGACTCAATCAGCCCCAGCATTTT.

J is TRBJ2-7 and V is TRBV11-2, with 9 bases matching TRBD1. J gave up 4 bases and V 0 bases, and 7 bases lay outside the gene matches. The CDR3 runs 16 residues. Germline CDR1 SGHAT, CDR2 FQNNGV. CDR3 protein: CASSLERDRVVYEQYF. The CDR3 coding sequence is TGTGCCAGCAGCTTAGAGCGGGACAGGGTTGTGTACGAGCAGTACTTC.